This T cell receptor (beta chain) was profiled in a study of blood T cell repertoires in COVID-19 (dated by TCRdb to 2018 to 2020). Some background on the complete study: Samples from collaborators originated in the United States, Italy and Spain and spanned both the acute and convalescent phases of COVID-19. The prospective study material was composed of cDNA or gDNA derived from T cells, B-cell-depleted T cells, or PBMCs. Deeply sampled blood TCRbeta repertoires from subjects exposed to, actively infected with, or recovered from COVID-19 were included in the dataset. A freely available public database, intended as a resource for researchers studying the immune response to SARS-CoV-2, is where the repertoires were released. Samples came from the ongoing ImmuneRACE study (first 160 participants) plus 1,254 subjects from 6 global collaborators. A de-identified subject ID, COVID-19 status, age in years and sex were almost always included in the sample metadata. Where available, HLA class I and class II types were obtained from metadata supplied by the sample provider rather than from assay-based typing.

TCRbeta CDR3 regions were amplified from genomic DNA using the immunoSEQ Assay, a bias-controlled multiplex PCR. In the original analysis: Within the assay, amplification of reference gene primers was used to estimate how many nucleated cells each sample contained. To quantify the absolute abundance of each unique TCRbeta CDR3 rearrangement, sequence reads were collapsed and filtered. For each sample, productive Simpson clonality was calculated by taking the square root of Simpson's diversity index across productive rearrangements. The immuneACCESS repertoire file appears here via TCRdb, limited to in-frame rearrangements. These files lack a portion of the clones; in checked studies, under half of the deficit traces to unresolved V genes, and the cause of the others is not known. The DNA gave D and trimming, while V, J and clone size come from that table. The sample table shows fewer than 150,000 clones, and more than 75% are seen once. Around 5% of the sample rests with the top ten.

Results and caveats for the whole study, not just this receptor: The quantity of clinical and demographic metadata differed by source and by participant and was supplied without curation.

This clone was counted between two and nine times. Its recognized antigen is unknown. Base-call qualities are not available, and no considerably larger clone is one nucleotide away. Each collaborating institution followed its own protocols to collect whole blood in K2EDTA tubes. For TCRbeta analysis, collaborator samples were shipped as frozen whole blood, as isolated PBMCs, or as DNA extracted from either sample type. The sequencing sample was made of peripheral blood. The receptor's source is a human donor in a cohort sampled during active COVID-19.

Read as DNA, the sequence is TGTGCCAGCAGCCAAGTTAAGCCCAGGATTAGCAATCAGCCCCAGCATTTT. Its protein product is CASSQVKPRISNQPQHF. The rearrangement combines TRBV14 with TRBJ1-5; no D gene can be assigned with confidence. According to the germline V gene, CDR1 reads SGHDN and CDR2 reads FVKESK. Measured from the cysteine to the phenylalanine, the CDR3 is 17 residues long. The read is trimmed to its CDR3 DNA, 51 bases read in frame from base 1. Trimming at the junction amounts to 1 base on V and 0 bases on J, and the germline ends lie 13 bases apart.